The TCR beta chain under discussion was sequenced for a study of T cells in Graves' hyperthyroidism and ophthalmopathy. Overall study context: Initial diagnosis, before any treatment, was when peripheral blood was collected.

Only a few counts were recorded for this clonotype. RNA transcripts provided the source from which TCR beta CDR3 regions were amplified. When the TCR CDR3 underwent first-round RT-PCR, the HTBI primer set was used. TCRdb fed the multiplex PCR reads into MiXCR, producing one record per CDR3 protein. The table includes a few hundred thousand distinct CDR3 sequences, roughly 14% detected once. Germline CDR1 MNHNS, CDR2 SASEGT. The CDR3 totals 12 residues. V was trimmed by 4 bases and J by 6 bases, leaving 7 bases between them. Specimen: blood. This TCR was sampled from a woman between 25 and 40 years old with Graves' hyperthyroidism. This chain connects TRBV6-1 to TRBJ1-5; D is unresolved. DNA for the CDR3: TGTGCCAGCAGTGCCGGGAGTCAGCCCCAGCATTTT. Protein product: CASSAGSQPQHF.